The subject of this entry is one T cell receptor (beta chain). The sample comes from a study of blood T cell repertoires in COVID-19. About the study: The United States, Italy and Spain provided the acute and convalescent COVID-19 samples. The analysed material was cDNA or gDNA that came from T cells, B-cell-depleted T cells, or PBMCs.

Produced via immunoSEQ multiplex PCR; TCRdb's table is partial and in-frame only. The sample has fewer than 150,000 clones, 75% to 90% seen once. Participants came from fewer than 25 US areas, aged roughly 18 to 95 years. Clinical history reported by participants formed the basis on which cohorts were assigned. The specimen was PBMCs or T cells enriched from blood (not recorded which). This TCR was recovered from a man between 45 and 60 years old in a cohort exposed to, infected with or recovered from COVID-19 (not recorded which).

This CDR3 is CASSPTSNTEAFF. The CDR3 DNA is TGTGCCAGCAGCCCCACATCGAACACTGAAGCTTTCTTT. The chain is built from TRBV7-9 and TRBJ1-1; no definite D call. Trimming pared 5 bases from V and 1 base from J, leaving 8 bases between. The germline CDR1 and CDR2 sequences are SEHNR and FQNEAQ (reference sequence). The CDR3 extends over 13 amino acids.